This TCR beta chain was profiled in a study of blood T cell repertoires in COVID-19 (dated by TCRdb to 2018 to 2020). With regard to the full study: Recovered participants in ImmuneRACE Cohort 3 were defined by two consecutive negative NP/OP PCR tests, clearance by a healthcare professional, or resolution of symptoms. A de-identified subject ID, COVID-19 status, age in years and sex were almost always included in the sample metadata. Samples were obtained from the ongoing ImmuneRACE study (first 160 participants) and from 1,000 to 1,500 subjects provided by 6 global collaborators. Deeply sampled blood TCRbeta repertoires from subjects exposed to, actively infected with, or recovered from COVID-19 were included in the dataset. The material from the prospective study consisted of cDNA or gDNA derived from T cells, B-cell-depleted T cells, or PBMCs. Samples from collaborators originated in the United States, Italy and Spain and spanned both the acute and convalescent phases of COVID-19. The repertoires were released in a freely available public database meant as a resource for research on the immune response to SARS-CoV-2. Where HLA class I and class II types were available, the types were taken from metadata supplied by the sample provider, not from assay-based typing. Here is what the overall study found, with its caveats: Clinical and demographic metadata were provided uncurated, with the amount varying by source and participant.

TCRbeta CDR3 regions were amplified from genomic DNA by means of the immunoSEQ Assay, a bias-controlled multiplex PCR. The authors processed their data as follows. The number of nucleated cells in each sample was estimated by amplification of reference gene primers within the assay. To quantify the absolute abundance of each unique TCRbeta CDR3 rearrangement, sequence reads were collapsed and filtered. For each sample, productive Simpson clonality was calculated as the square root of Simpson's diversity index over productive rearrangements. Here the immuneACCESS table is served through TCRdb, limited to in-frame sequences with V and J called. Missing clones are a known gap in these copies; in checked studies unresolved V genes cover under half, and the rest lacks a known reason. That table is the source of V, J and clone size, and D and trimming were worked out from the DNA. In all, the sample holds hundreds of thousands of clones, and roughly nine tenths of those were seen once. Approximately 3.3% of the sample is held by the ten biggest clonotypes.

Participants in the prospective study were aged about 18 to 100 years, lived in under 30 United States geographic areas, and enrolled through a virtual design. In the prospective study, participants were assigned to cohorts based on the clinical history participants reported in a screening survey and a study questionnaire. In the prospective study, whole blood, serum and a nasopharyngeal or oropharyngeal swab were collected from each participant by mobile phlebotomists. Prospective study participants could optionally give additional blood draws and questionnaires over an approximately two-month period. Before DNA extraction, prospective study blood samples were shipped either frozen or at room temperature. As to this clone: There is no known antigen for this receptor. The sample holds no much larger clone one base away, and base qualities are not on file.

V loses 1 base of germline sequence and J loses 8 bases, and the interval between the two ends is 9 bases. Per the germline V gene, SGHAT is the CDR1 and FQNNGV is the CDR2. CDR3 length: 13 amino acids, cysteine to phenylalanine. Here the CDR3 DNA is all that survives: 39 bases in frame from base 1. This clonotype was obtained from a woman in her 50s in a cohort exposed to, infected with or recovered from COVID-19 (not recorded which). The sequenced sample was PBMCs or T cells enriched from blood (not recorded which). The chain couples TRBV11-2 to TRBJ2-1; the D gene is possibly TRBD1, with 6 bases matching. The bases read TGTGCCAGCAGCTTAGCAGGGGCCTATGAGCAGTTCTTC. It is translated as CASSLAGAYEQFF. Reference TRBV11-2 and TRBJ2-1 genes cover what lies past the CDR3, so the full variable domain is EAGVAQSPRYKIIEKRQSVAFWCNPISGHATLYWYQQILGQGPKLLIQFQNNGVVDDSQLPKDRFSAERLKGVDSTLKIQPAKLEDSAVYLCASSLAGAYEQFFGPGTRLTVL.